The count of the clone carrying this T cell receptor (beta chain) is one. Its specificity is not known. This entry is derived from a study of cytomegalovirus exposure and HLA in healthy donors. Study as a whole: The approximately 120 validation repertoires were reported in a later analysis to have been generated on the same platform as the approximately 700 first-cohort repertoires.

Produced via immunoSEQ multiplex PCR; TCRdb's table is partial and in-frame only. Of 200,000 or so clones in the sample, about 79% are singletons; the top ten hold around an eighth. Study observations and caveats: Most TCRs appeared rarely, but some public TCRs recurred in many donors. Reports indicated that the classifier achieved high specificity and sensitivity in diagnosing cytomegalovirus status.

The specimen was PBMCs. This receptor was taken from a woman in her thirties in good health and CMV-seropositive.

The CDR3 reads CASSLGQADYEQYF. The CDR3, as DNA: TGCGCCAGCAGCCTAGGACAGGCGGACTACGAGCAGTACTTC. The chain has TRBV5-1 and TRBJ2-7, with 7 bases identical to TRBD1. The CDR3 length is 14 residues. Germline-derived CDR1 and CDR2 are SGHRS and YFSETQ. V was pared by 4 bases and J by 3 bases, with 7 bases of the junction left unmatched.